One sample yielded the 4 T cell receptor beta chains listed below, sequenced in a study of T cell responses to AZD1222 COVID-19 vaccine. The repertoire was sequenced with immunoSEQ multiplex PCR; TCRdb's copy has only in-frame clones and lacks some. The data contain about 110,000 clones, about 90% of them seen just once; the ten biggest clones take up 6.5% to 10%. The input for sequencing was peripheral blood, taken 28 days after the second AZD1222 dose. The receptors were gathered from an adult who received the AZD1222 COVID-19 vaccine.

V is TRBV5-6 and J is TRBJ1-3; no firm D call. Germline CDR1 reads SGHDT; CDR2 reads YYEEEE. The V and J ends lost 4 bases and 8 bases respectively, with 10 bases between them. This CDR3 is built from 12 residues. DNA for the CDR3: TGTGCCAGCAGCCCCCCCGGGCACACCATATATTTT. Residues: CASSPPGHTIYF.

The CDR3 DNA reads as TGTGCCAGCAGGCTCGGCACCGGGACTAGGAACTATGGCTACACCTTC. It encodes CASRLGTGTRNYGYTF. The chain joins TRBV28 to TRBJ1-2, with a tentative D call TRBD1 (5 bases). V lost 6 bases and J lost 2, with 19 bases in between. The CDR3 extends over 16 amino acids. The germline gives CDR1 MDHEN, CDR2 SYDVKM.

V and J are TRBV7-9 and TRBJ1-2, with 7 nucleotides matching TRBD1. The CDR3 spans 19 residues. Germline V gene lookup returns CDR1 SEHNR and CDR2 FQNEAQ (reference sequence). Trimming at V came to 4 bases and at J to 0 bases, leaving 17 bases not matched to a gene. CDR3 DNA: TGTGCCAGCAGCTCCCGTAGGGTAAACAGGGGCGAGACTAACTATGGCTACACCTTC. Translated: CASSSRRVNRGETNYGYTF.

The rearrangement uses TRBV9 and TRBJ2-1; no clear D. The CDR3 covers 16 residues. Germline V lookup: CDR1 SGDLS, CDR2 YYNGEE. Trimming removed 0 bases at V and 5 bases at J, with 15 bases between. CDR3 residues: CASSVAIDGLNNEQFF. In nucleotides, the CDR3 is TGTGCCAGCAGCGTAGCCATAGACGGCCTAAACAATGAGCAGTTCTTC.